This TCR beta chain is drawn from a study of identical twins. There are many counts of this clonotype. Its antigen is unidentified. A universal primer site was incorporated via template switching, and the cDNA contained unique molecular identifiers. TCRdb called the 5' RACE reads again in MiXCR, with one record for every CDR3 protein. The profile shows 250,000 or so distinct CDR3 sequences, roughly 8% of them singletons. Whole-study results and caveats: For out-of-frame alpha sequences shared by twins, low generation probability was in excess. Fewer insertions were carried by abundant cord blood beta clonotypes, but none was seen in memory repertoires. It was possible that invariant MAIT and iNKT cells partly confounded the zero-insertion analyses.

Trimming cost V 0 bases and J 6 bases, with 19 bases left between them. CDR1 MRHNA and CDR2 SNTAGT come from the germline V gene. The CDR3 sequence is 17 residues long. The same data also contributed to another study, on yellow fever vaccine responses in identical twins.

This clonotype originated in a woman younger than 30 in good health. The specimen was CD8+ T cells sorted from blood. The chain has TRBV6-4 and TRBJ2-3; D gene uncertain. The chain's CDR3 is CASSDSSSVGGPDTQYF. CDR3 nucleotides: TGTGCCAGCAGTGACTCGAGCAGTGTAGGTGGTCCTGATACGCAGTATTTT.